Following are 6 T cell receptor beta chains from one sample sequenced in a study of T-cell memory formation after mild COVID-19. TCRdb called the 5' RACE reads again in MiXCR, with one record for every CDR3 protein. The sample lists fewer than 150,000 distinct CDR3 sequences, approximately 6.3% occurring once. The sequenced sample consisted of PBMCs or a T cell subset sorted from them (not recorded which). The receptors stem from an adult woman who had mild COVID-19 (a few samples of this study predate the infection). Cell type and time point are not known.

This clonotype was seen at least ten times. This sequence joins TRBV12-3 or TRBV12-4 and TRBJ1-5, with 8 nucleotides matching TRBD1. The CDR3 contains 16 residues. V was clipped by 2 bases and J by 0 bases; unmatched bases: 3. The CDR3 reads CASSLRRGLSNQPQHF. CDR3 nucleotide sequence: TGTGCCAGCAGTTTACGCAGGGGGCTTAGCAATCAGCCCCAGCATTTT.

This clonotype was detected ten times or more. The chain combines TRBV5-1 with TRBJ1-1; D ambiguous. CDR1 is SGHRS, CDR2 YFSETQ, per germline. V was clipped by 1 base and J by 3 bases, with 10 bases between them. This CDR3 spans 14 amino acids. The CDR3 region has the DNA TGCGCCAGCAGCTTGTTATGGGAGGACACTGAAGCTTTCTTT. Protein sequence: CASSLLWEDTEAFF.

This clonotype has at least ten counts. The chain joins TRBV5-5 to TRBJ2-1, with TRBD2 matching over 7 bases. Germline assignment: CDR1 SGHKS and CDR2 YYEKEE (reference sequence). J was trimmed by 1 base and V by 4 bases; bases with no gene match: 8. CDR3 length: 16 residues. CDR3 in amino acids: CASSPSAGVSYNEQFF. The CDR3 DNA reads TGTGCCAGCAGCCCTTCGGCGGGGGTGTCCTACAATGAGCAGTTCTTC.

This clonotype was detected many times. The rearrangement links TRBV18 to TRBJ1-6; D gene ambiguous. CDR1 and CDR2 from the germline V gene are KGHSH and LQKENI. Trimming pared 3 bases from V and 6 bases from J, leaving 9 bases between. CDR3 length: 14 amino acids. In DNA, the CDR3 is TGTGCCAGCTCACCGGACCGATTTAATTCACCCCTCCACTTT. This translates into CASSPDRFNSPLHF.

CDR3 sequence reads: CASRQETYEQYF. Written as DNA, the CDR3 is TGTGCCTCACGACAGGAGACCTACGAGCAGTACTTC. J is TRBJ2-7 and V is TRBV2, with a tentative D call TRBD1 (6 bases). The CDR3 is 12 residues long. V was clipped by 11 bases and J by 2 bases, with 13 bases between them. Germline CDR1 is SNHLY and CDR2 is FYNNEI.

This chain connects TRBV9 to TRBJ2-5, with D possibly matching TRBD1 (7 bases). Trimming shortened V by 4 bases and J by 5 bases, and 18 bases separated the two germline ends. This CDR3 is built from 15 residues. Germline values: CDR1 SGDLS, CDR2 YYNGEE. Here the CDR3 DNA reads TGTGCCAGCAGCCCCCTGGAGGGGGCGTTGGAGACCCAGTACTTC. Amino acids: CASSPLEGALETQYF. The whole variable domain, remainder taken from reference TRBV9 and TRBJ2-5, is DSGVTQTPKHLITATGQRVTLRCSPRSGDLSVYWYQQSLDQGLQFLIQYYNGEERAKGNILERFSAQQFPDLHSELNLSSLELGDSALYFCASSPLEGALETQYFGPGTRLLVL.